Below are 2 T cell receptor beta chains sequenced from a single sample in a study of blood T cells in healthy people across ages. Next came a second PCR, run for roughly 6 to 11 cycles, which used a sample-barcoded 5' primer along with a J-beta primer mix. TCRdb redid the calling of the 5' RACE reads with MiXCR, one entry per CDR3 protein. This sample has around 1.1 million distinct CDR3 sequences; less than 45% occur once, and the top ten carry around 14%. The sequencing sample was made of blood. Every receptor here comes from a man aged 18 to 30 in good health.

A note on this clonotype: One junction end disagrees with the germline gene, perhaps due to a read error. The V and J genes are TRBV9 and TRBJ2-6; D possibly corresponds to TRBD1 (6 bases). The CDR3 runs to 16 residues. Germline V gene lookup returns CDR1 SGDLS and CDR2 YYNGEE. CDR3 sequence reads: CASSVNRVSGADVLTF. The DNA for the CDR3 is TGTGCCAGCAGCGTAAACAGGGTCTCTGGGGCCGACGTCCTGACTTTC. Full variable domain (remainder filled in from reference TRBV9 and TRBJ2-6): DSGVTQTPKHLITATGQRVTLRCSPRSGDLSVYWYQQSLDQGLQFLIQYYNGEERAKGNILERFSAQQFPDLHSELNLSSLELGDSALYFCASSVNRVSGADVLTFGAGSRLTVL.

At least ten counts were recorded for this clonotype. The chain joins TRBV12-3 or TRBV12-4 to TRBJ1-2, with D possibly being TRBD1 (6 bases). The CDR3 spans 13 residues. V shed 0 bases and J shed 7 bases, with 9 bases lying between them. CDR3 residues: CASSLAGGGGYTF. In DNA, the CDR3 is TGTGCCAGCAGTTTAGCTGGGGGCGGTGGCTACACCTTC.